Listed below are T cell receptor beta chains from one sample, sequenced in a study of blood T cell repertoires in COVID-19. TCRdb's table, derived via immunoSEQ multiplex PCR, lists solely in-frame clones and lacks some. The sample shows about 130,000 clones, roughly 85% of them seen only once. Sequences were obtained from peripheral blood. All receptors derive from a woman older than 75 with acute or convalescent COVID-19. Each CDR3 is given with its conserved first and last residue. Fields, in order: D gene, V gene, clone size, J gene, CDR3 protein, CDR3 DNA. D genes are given only for firm matches. Expanded clones get a size class; other rows say once, few or many, or leave the size out.

D: TRBD1
V: TRBV7-2
size: -
J: TRBJ2-2
CDR3: CASSQLGQVPGELFF
DNA: TGTGCCAGCAGCCAACTGGGACAGGTCCCCGGGGAGCTGTTTTTT

D: -
V: TRBV9
size: -
J: TRBJ1-1
CDR3: CASSVDLDTEAFF
DNA: TGTGCCAGCAGCGTAGATCTTGACACTGAAGCTTTCTTT

D: -
V: TRBV18
size: -
J: TRBJ2-2
CDR3: CASSPPSGVVNTGELFF
DNA: TGTGCCAGCTCACCACCGTCGGGGGTGGTTAACACCGGGGAGCTGTTTTTT

D: TRBD1
V: TRBV9
size: -
J: TRBJ2-1
CDR3: CASSVTGQGIRGNEQFF
DNA: TGTGCCAGCAGCGTAACAGGACAGGGAATAAGGGGCAATGAGCAGTTCTTC

D: -
V: TRBV29-1
size: -
J: TRBJ2-2
CDR3: CSVRTEDRLSNTGELFF
DNA: TGCAGCGTCAGGACAGAGGACAGACTATCGAACACCGGGGAGCTGTTTTTT

D: -
V: TRBV7-9
size: -
J: TRBJ1-3
CDR3: CASSSDLQGGSGNTIYF
DNA: TGTGCCAGCAGCTCAGACTTACAGGGTGGCTCTGGAAACACCATATATTTT

D: -
V: TRBV9
size: -
J: TRBJ2-5
CDR3: CASSVAAGVETQYF
DNA: TGTGCCAGCAGCGTAGCGGCAGGGGTAGAGACCCAGTACTTC

D: -
V: TRBV5-1
size: -
J: TRBJ2-7
CDR3: CASRPTSLLFYEQYF
DNA: TGCGCCAGCAGACCGACTAGTCTTTTATTCTACGAGCAGTACTTC

D: -
V: TRBV10-3
size: -
J: TRBJ1-2
CDR3: CAISESSGDDYGYTF
DNA: TGTGCCATCAGTGAGTCATCAGGGGATGACTATGGCTACACCTTC

D: -
V: TRBV5-4
size: large
J: TRBJ1-4
CDR3: CASSLGRGGREKLFF
DNA: TGTGCCAGCAGCTTGGGCCGGGGAGGGCGTGAAAAACTGTTTTTT

D: TRBD1
V: TRBV14
size: once
J: TRBJ1-4
CDR3: CASSPGGKIATNEKLFF
DNA: TGTGCCAGCAGCCCAGGGGGCAAAATCGCAACTAATGAAAAACTGTTTTTT

D: -
V: TRBV14
size: -
J: TRBJ1-2
CDR3: CASSQDAGVTF
DNA: TGTGCCAGCAGCCAAGATGCGGGGGTCACCTTC

D: -
V: TRBV10-3
size: -
J: TRBJ1-2
CDR3: CAISSDRNYGYTF
DNA: TGTGCCATCAGTTCCGACAGGAACTATGGCTACACCTTC

D: -
V: TRBV5-1
size: -
J: TRBJ1-1
CDR3: CASAPPNGVNTEAFF
DNA: TGCGCCAGCGCTCCACCGAACGGGGTGAACACTGAAGCTTTCTTT

D: TRBD1
V: TRBV5-5
size: -
J: TRBJ1-5
CDR3: CASSLTGGDQPQHF
DNA: TGTGCCAGCAGCTTAACAGGGGGCGATCAGCCCCAGCATTTT

D: -
V: TRBV5-4
size: -
J: TRBJ2-3
CDR3: CASSLKQAGDTQYF
DNA: TGTGCCAGCAGCTTGAAGCAGGCTGGGGATACGCAGTATTTT

D: -
V: TRBV4-2
size: -
J: TRBJ1-2
CDR3: CASSQDESGAGYTF
DNA: TGTGCCAGCAGCCAAGATGAGTCAGGGGCTGGCTACACCTTC

D: -
V: TRBV29-1
size: -
J: TRBJ1-2
CDR3: CSVRGSGIPGYGYTF
DNA: TGCAGCGTTCGGGGGTCAGGAATTCCGGGCTATGGCTACACCTTC

D: -
V: TRBV5-1
size: once
J: TRBJ2-3
CDR3: CASSVTGSTDTQYF
DNA: TGCGCCAGCAGCGTGACAGGCAGCACAGATACGCAGTATTTT

D: -
V: TRBV4-3
size: -
J: TRBJ1-4
CDR3: CASSQGQGNEKLFF
DNA: TGCGCCAGCAGCCAAGGCCAGGGGAATGAAAAACTGTTTTTT

D: TRBD1
V: TRBV3-1/TRBV3-2
size: -
J: TRBJ1-1
CDR3: CASSDTGGATEAFF
DNA: TGTGCCAGCAGCGATACAGGGGGCGCGACTGAAGCTTTCTTT

D: -
V: TRBV7-9
size: -
J: TRBJ2-2
CDR3: CASSNGLAAGQSIGELFF
DNA: TGTGCCAGCAGCAACGGGCTGGCGGCAGGGCAATCGATCGGGGAGCTGTTTTTT

D: -
V: TRBV19
size: few
J: TRBJ1-5
CDR3: CASSIVQGNDQPQHF
DNA: TGTGCCAGTAGTATAGTTCAGGGAAATGATCAGCCCCAGCATTTT

D: -
V: TRBV6-1
size: few
J: TRBJ1-3
CDR3: CASSEQGGLGNTIYF
DNA: TGTGCCAGCAGTGAACAGGGAGGCTTGGGAAACACCATATATTTT

D: TRBD1
V: TRBV7-9
size: few
J: TRBJ1-1
CDR3: CASSLQGGTEAFF
DNA: TGTGCCAGCAGCCTACAGGGGGGCACTGAAGCTTTCTTT

D: TRBD2
V: TRBV7-3
size: -
J: TRBJ2-1
CDR3: CASSAGLASYNEQFF
DNA: TGTGCCAGCAGCGCCGGACTAGCCTCCTACAATGAGCAGTTCTTC

D: -
V: TRBV11-2
size: -
J: TRBJ2-7
CDR3: CASSRLGGYEQYF
DNA: TGTGCCAGCAGTCGTCTGGGGGGCTACGAGCAGTACTTC

D: -
V: TRBV10-3
size: -
J: TRBJ1-2
CDR3: CAISESVRVGGMSGYTF
DNA: TGTGCCATCAGTGAGTCCGTTCGTGTGGGCGGGATGTCTGGCTACACCTTC

D: TRBD1
V: TRBV3-1/TRBV3-2
size: -
J: TRBJ1-1
CDR3: CASSRTGDTEAFF
DNA: TGTGCCAGCAGCCGGACAGGGGACACTGAAGCTTTCTTT

D: -
V: TRBV11-2
size: once
J: TRBJ1-1
CDR3: CASSSRTVLSTEAFF
DNA: TGTGCCAGCAGCTCCCGGACAGTCTTGAGCACTGAAGCTTTCTTT

D: -
V: TRBV28
size: -
J: TRBJ1-2
CDR3: CASSKTRDTNYGYTF
DNA: TGTGCCAGCAGTAAAACCCGGGACACAAACTATGGCTACACCTTC

D: TRBD1
V: TRBV6-5
size: -
J: TRBJ2-1
CDR3: CASSHRQGGDEQFF
DNA: TGTGCCAGCAGTCATAGACAGGGGGGCGATGAGCAGTTCTTC

D: TRBD1
V: TRBV13
size: -
J: TRBJ1-2
CDR3: CASSRKPSTGAYGYTF
DNA: TGTGCCAGCAGCCGCAAACCCTCCACAGGGGCATATGGCTACACCTTC

D: -
V: TRBV28
size: -
J: TRBJ2-3
CDR3: CASSSAAGAVDTQYF
DNA: TGTGCCAGCAGTTCCGCGGCGGGGGCCGTAGATACGCAGTATTTT

D: -
V: TRBV7-3
size: -
J: TRBJ2-2
CDR3: CASSWGGQGRTGELFF
DNA: TGCGCCAGCAGCTGGGGGGGACAAGGAAGAACCGGGGAGCTGTTTTTT

D: -
V: TRBV27
size: once
J: TRBJ2-3
CDR3: CASSLWQGTRTDTQYF
DNA: TGTGCCAGCAGTTTATGGCAGGGAACCCGCACAGATACGCAGTATTTT

D: -
V: TRBV28
size: -
J: TRBJ1-1
CDR3: CASSLSLLTAFRNTNTEAFF
DNA: TGTGCCAGCAGTTTATCCCTCCTAACAGCCTTCAGGAACACGAACACTGAAGCTTTCTTT

D: -
V: TRBV28
size: -
J: TRBJ1-4
CDR3: CASSSFRGTSDEKLFF
DNA: TGTGCCAGCAGCAGTTTTAGGGGGACATCTGATGAAAAACTGTTTTTT

D: TRBD1
V: TRBV4-2
size: -
J: TRBJ1-6
CDR3: CASSLEVRDRNSPLHF
DNA: TGTGCCAGCAGCCTAGAAGTTAGGGACAGGAATTCACCCCTCCACTTT

D: -
V: TRBV9
size: -
J: TRBJ1-6
CDR3: CASSGLYNSPLHF
DNA: TGTGCCAGCAGCGGTTTATATAATTCACCCCTCCACTTT

D: -
V: TRBV3-1/TRBV3-2
size: -
J: TRBJ2-1
CDR3: CASSHPSGEQFF
DNA: TGTGCCAGCAGCCATCCGAGCGGGGAGCAGTTCTTC

D: TRBD2
V: TRBV5-4
size: -
J: TRBJ2-1
CDR3: CASSPGGLAGGFSYNEQFF
DNA: TGTGCCAGCAGCCCCGGAGGGCTAGCGGGGGGCTTTTCCTACAATGAGCAGTTCTTC

D: TRBD1
V: TRBV28
size: -
J: TRBJ1-3
CDR3: CASSLTGTGNENTIYF
DNA: TGTGCCAGCAGTTTAACCGGGACAGGGAATGAAAACACCATATATTTT

D: -
V: TRBV4-2
size: -
J: TRBJ1-6
CDR3: CASSQLRVDSNSPLHF
DNA: TGTGCCAGCAGCCAACTCAGGGTGGACAGTAATTCACCCCTCCACTTT

D: -
V: TRBV5-5
size: -
J: TRBJ1-1
CDR3: CASSTGQPEAFF
DNA: TGTGCCAGCAGCACAGGACAGCCTGAAGCTTTCTTT

D: -
V: TRBV9
size: few
J: TRBJ1-3
CDR3: CASSVAWGGSGNTIYF
DNA: TGTGCCAGCAGCGTAGCTTGGGGCGGTTCTGGAAACACCATATATTTT

D: TRBD1
V: TRBV28
size: -
J: TRBJ1-5
CDR3: CASREQGAGNQPQHF
DNA: TGTGCCAGCAGGGAACAGGGGGCGGGCAATCAGCCCCAGCATTTT

D: -
V: TRBV7-9
size: -
J: TRBJ1-1
CDR3: CASSTTDSKAFF
DNA: TGTGCCAGCAGCACAACGGACAGCAAAGCTTTCTTT